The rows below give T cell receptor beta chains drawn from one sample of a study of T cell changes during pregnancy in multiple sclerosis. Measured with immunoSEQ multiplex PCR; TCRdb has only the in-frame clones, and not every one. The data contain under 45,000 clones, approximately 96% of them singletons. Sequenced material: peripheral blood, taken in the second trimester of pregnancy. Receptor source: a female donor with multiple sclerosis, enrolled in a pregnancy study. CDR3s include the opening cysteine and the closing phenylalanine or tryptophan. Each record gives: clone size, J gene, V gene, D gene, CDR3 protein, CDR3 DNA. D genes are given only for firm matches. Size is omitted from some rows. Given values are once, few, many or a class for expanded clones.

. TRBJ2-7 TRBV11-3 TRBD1 CASSFGTGLGEQYF TGTGCCAGCAGCTTCGGGACAGGCCTAGGAGAGCAGTACTTC
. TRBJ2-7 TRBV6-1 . CASSELDRLSSYEQYF TGTGCCAGCAGTGAACTAGACCGCCTTAGCTCCTACGAGCAGTACTTC
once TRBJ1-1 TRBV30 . CAWSVGASRGTEAFF TGTGCCTGGAGTGTTGGGGCGAGTAGGGGGACTGAAGCTTTCTTT
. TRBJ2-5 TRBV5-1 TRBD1 CASARTGGAETQYF TGCGCCAGCGCTAGGACAGGGGGCGCAGAGACCCAGTACTTC
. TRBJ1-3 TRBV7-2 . CASSPLGQGNTIYF TGTGCCAGCAGCCCCCTAGGACAGGGAAACACCATATATTTT
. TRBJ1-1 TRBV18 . CASSPPLQLNTEAFF TGTGCCAGCTCACCACCGCTACAGTTGAACACTGAAGCTTTCTTT
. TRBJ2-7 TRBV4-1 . CASSHPGGEQYF TGCGCCAGCAGCCATCCCGGAGGTGAGCAGTACTTC
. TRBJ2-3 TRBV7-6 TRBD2 CASSFPGGEDTQYF TGTGCCAGCAGCTTCCCGGGGGGTGAAGATACGCAGTATTTT
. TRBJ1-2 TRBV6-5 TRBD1 CASSAGTGAIYGYTF TGTGCCAGCAGCGCCGGGACAGGGGCAATCTATGGCTACACCTTC
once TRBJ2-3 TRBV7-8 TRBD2 CASSLGTSGRTDTQYF TGTGCCAGCAGCCTCGGGACTAGCGGGAGGACAGATACGCAGTATTTT